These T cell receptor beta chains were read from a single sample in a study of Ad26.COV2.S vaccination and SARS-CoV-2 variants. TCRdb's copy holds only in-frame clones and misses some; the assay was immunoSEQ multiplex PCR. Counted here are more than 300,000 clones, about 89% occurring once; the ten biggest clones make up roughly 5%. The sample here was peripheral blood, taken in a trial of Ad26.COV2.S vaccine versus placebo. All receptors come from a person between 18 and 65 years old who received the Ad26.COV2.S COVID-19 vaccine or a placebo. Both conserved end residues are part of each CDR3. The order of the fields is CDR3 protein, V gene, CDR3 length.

CDR3 protein: CASSSKRRPADTQYF
V gene: TRBV5-4
CDR3 length: 15

CDR3 protein: CAISEFNEQFF
V gene: TRBV10-3
CDR3 length: 11

CDR3 protein: CASSSRQGTFYEQYF
V gene: TRBV7-6
CDR3 length: 15

CDR3 protein: CASSEFGRGPYNEQFF
V gene: TRBV25-1
CDR3 length: 16

CDR3 protein: CASSQEGGLNQPQHF
V gene: TRBV4-2
CDR3 length: 15

CDR3 protein: CASRDATGAHFYNEQFF
V gene: TRBV7-9
CDR3 length: 17

CDR3 protein: CASSGPGQEGNEQFF
V gene: TRBV9
CDR3 length: 15

CDR3 protein: CASSQAPGGGYTF
V gene: TRBV3-1/TRBV3-2
CDR3 length: 13

CDR3 protein: CATSSMDRPYNSPLHF
V gene: TRBV24-1
CDR3 length: 16

CDR3 protein: CASSYRGLSNEKLFF
V gene: TRBV6-5
CDR3 length: 15

CDR3 protein: CASSEQGDVRNEQFF
V gene: TRBV25-1
CDR3 length: 15

CDR3 protein: CASSFGSGSGELFF
V gene: TRBV7-9
CDR3 length: 14

CDR3 protein: CASSAGQGDTEAFF
V gene: TRBV5-1
CDR3 length: 14

CDR3 protein: CASSYVEGETQYF
V gene: TRBV6-6
CDR3 length: 13

CDR3 protein: CASSQVIPGSPYEQYF
V gene: TRBV4-3
CDR3 length: 16

CDR3 protein: CASSPSSYEQYF
V gene: TRBV28
CDR3 length: 12

CDR3 protein: CASSAPGGWYTF
V gene: TRBV9
CDR3 length: 12

CDR3 protein: CASSENGDGPNVRQYF
V gene: TRBV10-2
CDR3 length: 16

CDR3 protein: CASSPGGQETQYF
V gene: TRBV3-1/TRBV3-2
CDR3 length: 13

CDR3 protein: CASRRGFGELFF
V gene: TRBV27
CDR3 length: 12

CDR3 protein: CAWSPFRGYEQYF
V gene: TRBV30
CDR3 length: 13

CDR3 protein: CASSGGPYNEQFF
V gene: TRBV27
CDR3 length: 13

CDR3 protein: CASSFQGDNQPQHF
V gene: TRBV27
CDR3 length: 14

CDR3 protein: CASSSIGQTLTLYNEQFF
V gene: TRBV5-8
CDR3 length: 18

CDR3 protein: CASSLVPLADEQYF
V gene: TRBV5-1
CDR3 length: 14

CDR3 protein: CASSQEVPASSYNEQFF
V gene: TRBV4-2
CDR3 length: 17

CDR3 protein: CASSEHQAGSGYTF
V gene: TRBV6-1
CDR3 length: 14

CDR3 protein: CASSQTGQGNTEAFF
V gene: TRBV4-1
CDR3 length: 15

CDR3 protein: CASSLVRAGDEQFF
V gene: TRBV5-1
CDR3 length: 14

CDR3 protein: CASSEGQYTDTQYF
V gene: TRBV2
CDR3 length: 14

CDR3 protein: CASSFPGDEQYF
V gene: TRBV5-1
CDR3 length: 12

CDR3 protein: CASSEDGDTQYF
V gene: TRBV2
CDR3 length: 12

CDR3 protein: CASSYSNPGGTYNEQFF
V gene: TRBV6-2/TRBV6-3
CDR3 length: 17

CDR3 protein: CATSRATDTQYF
V gene: TRBV15
CDR3 length: 12

CDR3 protein: CASSIDSQGWNQPQHF
V gene: TRBV19
CDR3 length: 16

CDR3 protein: CAWSVIRDRGYTF
V gene: TRBV30
CDR3 length: 13

CDR3 protein: CATRTGRSYEQYF
V gene: TRBV27
CDR3 length: 13

CDR3 protein: CASRGQGASQPQHF
V gene: TRBV3-1/TRBV3-2
CDR3 length: 14

CDR3 protein: CASSSLDRGVHEQYF
V gene: TRBV2
CDR3 length: 15

CDR3 protein: CASSEDPGSSPLHF
V gene: TRBV6-1
CDR3 length: 14

CDR3 protein: CASSYGSGTIPDTQYF
V gene: TRBV6-2/TRBV6-3
CDR3 length: 16

CDR3 protein: CASQRGLRGTDTQYF
V gene: TRBV9
CDR3 length: 15

CDR3 protein: CASSLGWGQTNYEQYF
V gene: TRBV7-6
CDR3 length: 16

CDR3 protein: CASSLRGYTEAFF
V gene: TRBV7-9
CDR3 length: 13

CDR3 protein: CASSQYGSYEQYF
V gene: TRBV3-1/TRBV3-2
CDR3 length: 13

CDR3 protein: CASSLVAGGSDTQYF
V gene: TRBV7-9
CDR3 length: 15

CDR3 protein: CASSIDRGTDTQYF
V gene: TRBV19
CDR3 length: 14

CDR3 protein: CASSHFGKDTQYF
V gene: TRBV14
CDR3 length: 13

CDR3 protein: CASRPTATYEQYF
V gene: TRBV6-5
CDR3 length: 13

CDR3 protein: CASGDDTDTQYF
V gene: TRBV12-5
CDR3 length: 12

CDR3 protein: CASSPGLGEEAFF
V gene: TRBV18
CDR3 length: 13

CDR3 protein: CASSGAFYNEQFF
V gene: TRBV6-6
CDR3 length: 13

CDR3 protein: CASSLGNKGGTDTQYF
V gene: TRBV11-2
CDR3 length: 16

CDR3 protein: CASSRIYRAGANVLTF
V gene: TRBV28
CDR3 length: 16

CDR3 protein: CASSLRGSNQPQHF
V gene: TRBV13
CDR3 length: 14

CDR3 protein: CASSRDREGAYEQYF
V gene: TRBV5-4
CDR3 length: 15

CDR3 protein: CASSLGAEHTEAFF
V gene: TRBV5-1
CDR3 length: 14

CDR3 protein: CSASMPGSEYEQYF
V gene: TRBV20-1
CDR3 length: 14

CDR3 protein: CASSGGLAGGSEQFF
V gene: TRBV7-6
CDR3 length: 15